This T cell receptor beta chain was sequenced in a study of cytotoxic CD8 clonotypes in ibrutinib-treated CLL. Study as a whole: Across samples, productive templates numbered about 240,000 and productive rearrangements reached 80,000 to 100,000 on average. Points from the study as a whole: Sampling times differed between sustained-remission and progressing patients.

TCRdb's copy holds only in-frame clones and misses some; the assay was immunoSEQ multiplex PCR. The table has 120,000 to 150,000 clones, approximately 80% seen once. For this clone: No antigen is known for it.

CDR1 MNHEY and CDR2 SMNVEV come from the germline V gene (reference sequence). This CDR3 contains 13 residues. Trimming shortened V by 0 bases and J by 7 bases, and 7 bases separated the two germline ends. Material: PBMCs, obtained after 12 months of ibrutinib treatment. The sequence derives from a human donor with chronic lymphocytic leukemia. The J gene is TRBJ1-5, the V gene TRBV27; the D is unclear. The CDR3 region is CASSLSSRQPQHF. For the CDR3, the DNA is TGTGCCAGCAGTTTATCTTCCAGGCAGCCCCAGCATTTT.